The source of this T cell receptor (beta chain) is a study of radiotherapy plus CTLA-4 blockade in lung cancer. This clone was detected a few times. Its antigen is as yet unknown. Study results and limitations: Among blood TCR repertoires after radiotherapy plus ipilimumab, tumor-derived clones expanded.

The CDR3 is 14 residues long. The V gene lost 3 bases and the J gene lost 2 bases, with 10 bases spanning the gap. Germline CDR1 is MGHRA and CDR2 is YSYEKL. Method: immunoSEQ multiplex PCR; TCRdb's copy keeps in-frame clones and lacks some. The table includes 70,000 to 85,000 clones, just under 75% detected once. This chain links TRBV4-1 with TRBJ1-2; D gene ambiguous. The receptor was isolated from a human donor with non-small cell lung cancer whose response to radiotherapy plus ipilimumab could not be evaluated. The specimen comprised peripheral blood, sampled from a patient treated with radiotherapy plus ipilimumab. This CDR3 is CASSHPWQNYGYTF. CDR3 sequence (DNA): TGCGCCAGCAGCCATCCGTGGCAGAACTATGGCTACACCTTC.